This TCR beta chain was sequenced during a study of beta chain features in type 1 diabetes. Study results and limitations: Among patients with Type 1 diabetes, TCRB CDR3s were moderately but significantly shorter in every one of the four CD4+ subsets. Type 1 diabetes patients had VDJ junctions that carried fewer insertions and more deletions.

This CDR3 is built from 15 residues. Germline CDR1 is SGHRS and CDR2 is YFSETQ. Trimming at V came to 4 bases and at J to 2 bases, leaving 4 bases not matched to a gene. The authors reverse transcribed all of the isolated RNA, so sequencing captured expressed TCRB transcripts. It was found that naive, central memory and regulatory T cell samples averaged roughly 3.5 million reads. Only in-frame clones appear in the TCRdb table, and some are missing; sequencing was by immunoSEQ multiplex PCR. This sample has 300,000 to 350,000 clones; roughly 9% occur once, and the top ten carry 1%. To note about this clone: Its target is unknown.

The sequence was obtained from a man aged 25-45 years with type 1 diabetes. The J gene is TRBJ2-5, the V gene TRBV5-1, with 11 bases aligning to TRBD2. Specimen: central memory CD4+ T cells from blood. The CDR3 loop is CASSPSGGSQETQYF. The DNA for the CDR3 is TGCGCCAGCAGCCCTAGCGGGGGGTCTCAAGAGACCCAGTACTTC.